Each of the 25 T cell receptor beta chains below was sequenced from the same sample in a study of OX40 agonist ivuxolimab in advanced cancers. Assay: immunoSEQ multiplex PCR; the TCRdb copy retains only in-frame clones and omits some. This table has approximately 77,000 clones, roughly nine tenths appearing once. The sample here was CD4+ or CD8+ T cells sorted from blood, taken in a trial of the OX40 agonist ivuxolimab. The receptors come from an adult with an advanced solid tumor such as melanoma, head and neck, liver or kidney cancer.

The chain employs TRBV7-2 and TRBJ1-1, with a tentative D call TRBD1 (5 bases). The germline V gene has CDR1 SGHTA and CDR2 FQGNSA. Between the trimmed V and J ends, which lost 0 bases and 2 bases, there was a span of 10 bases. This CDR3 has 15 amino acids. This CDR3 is CASSLASGANTEAFF. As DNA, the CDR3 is TGTGCCAGCAGCTTAGCCTCCGGGGCCAACACTGAAGCTTTCTTT.

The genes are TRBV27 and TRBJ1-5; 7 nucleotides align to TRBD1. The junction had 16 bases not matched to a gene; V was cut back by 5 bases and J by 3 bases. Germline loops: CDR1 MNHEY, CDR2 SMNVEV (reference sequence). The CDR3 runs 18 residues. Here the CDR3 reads CASSRYARQGNVNQPQHF. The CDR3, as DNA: TGTGCCAGCAGTCGTTACGCCAGACAGGGTAATGTCAATCAGCCCCAGCATTTT.

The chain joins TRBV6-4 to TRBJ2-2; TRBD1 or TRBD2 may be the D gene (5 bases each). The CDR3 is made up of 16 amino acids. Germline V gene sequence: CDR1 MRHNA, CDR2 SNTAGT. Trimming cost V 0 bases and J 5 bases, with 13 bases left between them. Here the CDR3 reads CASSDSGPRGTGELFF. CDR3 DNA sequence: TGTGCCAGCAGTGACTCGGGACCCCGAGGAACCGGGGAGCTGTTTTTT.

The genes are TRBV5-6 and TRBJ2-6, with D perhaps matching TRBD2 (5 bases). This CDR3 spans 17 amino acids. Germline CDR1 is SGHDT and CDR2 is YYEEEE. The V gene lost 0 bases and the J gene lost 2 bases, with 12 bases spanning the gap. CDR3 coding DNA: TGTGCCAGCAGCTTGGGGTTAGGGAGCGCTGGGGCCAACGTCCTGACTTTC. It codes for CASSLGLGSAGANVLTF.

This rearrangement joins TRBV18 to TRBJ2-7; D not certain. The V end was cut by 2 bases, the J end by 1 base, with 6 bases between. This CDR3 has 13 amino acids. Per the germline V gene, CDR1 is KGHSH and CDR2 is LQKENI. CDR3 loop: CASSPAPSYEQYF. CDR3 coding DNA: TGTGCCAGCTCACCAGCACCATCCTACGAGCAGTACTTC.

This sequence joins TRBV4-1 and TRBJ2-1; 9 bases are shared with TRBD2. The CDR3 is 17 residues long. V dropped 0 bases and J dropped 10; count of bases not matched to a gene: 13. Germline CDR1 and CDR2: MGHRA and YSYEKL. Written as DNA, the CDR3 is TGCGCCAGCAGCCAAGACCGTGGCGGGAGGGCCCTTTGGGAGCAGTTCTTC. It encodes CASSQDRGGRALWEQFF.

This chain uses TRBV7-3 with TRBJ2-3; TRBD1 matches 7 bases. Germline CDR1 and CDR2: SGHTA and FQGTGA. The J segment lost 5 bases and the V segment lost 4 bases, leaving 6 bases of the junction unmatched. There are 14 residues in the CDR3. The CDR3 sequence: CASSSGGSVDTQYF. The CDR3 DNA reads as TGTGCCAGCAGCTCAGGGGGATCCGTAGATACGCAGTATTTT.

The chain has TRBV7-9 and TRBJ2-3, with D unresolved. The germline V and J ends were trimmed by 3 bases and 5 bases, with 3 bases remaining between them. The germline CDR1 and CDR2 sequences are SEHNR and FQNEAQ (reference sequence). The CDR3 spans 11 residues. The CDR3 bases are TGTGCCAGCAGCTTCGGAGATACGCAGTATTTT. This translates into CASSFGDTQYF.

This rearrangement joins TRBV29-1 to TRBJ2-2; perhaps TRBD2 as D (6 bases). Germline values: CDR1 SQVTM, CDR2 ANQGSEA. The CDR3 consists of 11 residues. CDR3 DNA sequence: TGCGCGGGGAGAGACACCGGGGAGCTGTTTTTT. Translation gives CAGRDTGELFF.

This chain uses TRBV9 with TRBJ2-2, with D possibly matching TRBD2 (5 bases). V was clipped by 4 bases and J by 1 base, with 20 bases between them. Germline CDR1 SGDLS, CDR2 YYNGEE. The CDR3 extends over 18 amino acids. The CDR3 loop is CASSPSVGDGRNTGELFF. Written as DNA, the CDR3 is TGTGCCAGCAGCCCCTCGGTGGGAGACGGGCGGAACACCGGGGAGCTGTTTTTT.

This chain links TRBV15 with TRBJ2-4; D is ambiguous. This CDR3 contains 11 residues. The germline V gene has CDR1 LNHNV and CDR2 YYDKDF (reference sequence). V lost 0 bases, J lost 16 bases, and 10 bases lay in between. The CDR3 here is CATSRDLPRYF. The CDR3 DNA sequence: TGTGCCACCAGCAGAGATCTGCCCCGCTACTTC.

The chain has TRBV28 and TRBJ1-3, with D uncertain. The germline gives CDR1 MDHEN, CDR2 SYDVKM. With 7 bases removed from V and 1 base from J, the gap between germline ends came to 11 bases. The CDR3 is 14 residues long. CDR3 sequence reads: CASISRHSGNTIYF. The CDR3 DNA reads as TGTGCCAGCATCTCGAGACATTCTGGAAACACCATATATTTT.

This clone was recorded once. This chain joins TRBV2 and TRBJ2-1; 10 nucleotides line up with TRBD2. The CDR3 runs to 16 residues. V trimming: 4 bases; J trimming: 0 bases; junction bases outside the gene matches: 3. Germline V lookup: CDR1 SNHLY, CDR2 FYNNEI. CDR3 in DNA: TGTGCCAGCAGTGGGTCTAGCGGGAGCTCCTACAATGAGCAGTTCTTC. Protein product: CASSGSSGSSYNEQFF.

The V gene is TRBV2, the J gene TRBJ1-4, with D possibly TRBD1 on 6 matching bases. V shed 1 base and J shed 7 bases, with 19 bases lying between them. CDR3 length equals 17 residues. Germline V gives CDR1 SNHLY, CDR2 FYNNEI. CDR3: CASSEGRQDLRVEKLFF. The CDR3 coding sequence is TGTGCCAGCAGTGAAGGTAGACAGGACCTCCGTGTTGAAAAACTGTTTTTT.

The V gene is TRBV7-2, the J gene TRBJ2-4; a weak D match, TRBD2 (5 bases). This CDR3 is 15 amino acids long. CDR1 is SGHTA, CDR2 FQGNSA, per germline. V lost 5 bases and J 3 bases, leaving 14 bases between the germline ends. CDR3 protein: CASSPTAVVKNIQYF. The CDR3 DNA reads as TGTGCCAGCAGCCCAACAGCGGTGGTCAAAAACATTCAGTACTTC.

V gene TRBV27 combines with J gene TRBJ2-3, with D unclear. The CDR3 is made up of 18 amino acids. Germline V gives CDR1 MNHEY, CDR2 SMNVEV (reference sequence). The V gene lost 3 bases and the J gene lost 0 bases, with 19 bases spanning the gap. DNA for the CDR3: TGTGCCAGCAGTTTGCTAGGGAAACGAGAAACTAGCACAGATACGCAGTATTTT. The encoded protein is CASSLLGKRETSTDTQYF.

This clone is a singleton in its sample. The CDR3 reads CASSLLGAETQYF. DNA of the CDR3: TGTGCCAGTAGCCTCCTAGGGGCGGAGACCCAGTACTTC. V is TRBV19 and J is TRBJ2-5; a weak D match, TRBD1 (5 bases). Trimming removed 6 bases at V and 5 bases at J, with 13 bases between. The germline gives CDR1 LNHDA, CDR2 SQIVND (reference sequence). This CDR3 has 13 residues.

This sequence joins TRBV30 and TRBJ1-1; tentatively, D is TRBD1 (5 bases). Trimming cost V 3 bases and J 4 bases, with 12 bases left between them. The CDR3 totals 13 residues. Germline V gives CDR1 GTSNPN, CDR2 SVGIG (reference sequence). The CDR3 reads CAWSPDRTTEAFF. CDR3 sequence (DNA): TGTGCCTGGAGCCCCGACAGAACCACTGAAGCTTTCTTT.

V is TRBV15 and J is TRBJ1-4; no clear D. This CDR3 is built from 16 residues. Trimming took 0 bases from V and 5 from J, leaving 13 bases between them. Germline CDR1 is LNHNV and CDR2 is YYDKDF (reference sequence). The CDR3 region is CATSRDYNSLNEKLFF. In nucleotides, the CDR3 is TGTGCCACCAGCAGAGATTACAACAGCTTAAATGAAAAACTGTTTTTT.

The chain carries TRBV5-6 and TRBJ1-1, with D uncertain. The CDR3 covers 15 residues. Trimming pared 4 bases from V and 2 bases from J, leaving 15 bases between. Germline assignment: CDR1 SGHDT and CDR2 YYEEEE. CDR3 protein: CASSMVGFSNTEAFF. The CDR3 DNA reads TGTGCCAGCAGCATGGTGGGGTTCAGCAACACTGAAGCTTTCTTT.

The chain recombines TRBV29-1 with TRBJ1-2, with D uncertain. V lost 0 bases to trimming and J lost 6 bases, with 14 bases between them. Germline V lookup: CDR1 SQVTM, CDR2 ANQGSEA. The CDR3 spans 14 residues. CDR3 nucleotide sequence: TGCAGCGTTGAAGATCAAAGATGGGTCAATGGCTACACCTTC. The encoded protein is CSVEDQRWVNGYTF.

In DNA, the CDR3 is TGCGCCAGCACCTCCCGGACGGGAAACTATGGCTACACCTTC. It is translated as CASTSRTGNYGYTF. V usage is TRBV5-1 and J usage is TRBJ1-2; D remains ambiguous. The CDR3 has 14 residues. Germline values: CDR1 SGHRS, CDR2 YFSETQ. V was cut by 6 bases and J by 2 bases, with 14 bases left in between.

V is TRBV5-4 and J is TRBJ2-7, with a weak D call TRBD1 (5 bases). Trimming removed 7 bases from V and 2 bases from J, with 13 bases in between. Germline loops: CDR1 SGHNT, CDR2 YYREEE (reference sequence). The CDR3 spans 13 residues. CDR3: CASRRVGAYEQYF. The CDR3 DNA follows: TGTGCCAGCCGCCGGGTAGGGGCCTACGAGCAGTACTTC. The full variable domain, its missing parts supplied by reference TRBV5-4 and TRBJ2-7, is ETGVTQSPTHLIKTRGQQVTLRCSSQSGHNTVSWYQQALGQGPQFIFQYYREEENGRGNFPPRFSGLQFPNYSSELNVNALELDDSALYLCASRRVGAYEQYFGPGTRLTVT.

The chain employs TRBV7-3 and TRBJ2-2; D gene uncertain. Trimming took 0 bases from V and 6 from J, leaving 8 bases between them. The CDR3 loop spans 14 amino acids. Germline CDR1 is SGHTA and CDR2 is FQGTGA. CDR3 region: CASSLTSVPGELFF. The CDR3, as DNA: TGTGCCAGCAGCTTAACCTCTGTGCCCGGGGAGCTGTTTTTT.

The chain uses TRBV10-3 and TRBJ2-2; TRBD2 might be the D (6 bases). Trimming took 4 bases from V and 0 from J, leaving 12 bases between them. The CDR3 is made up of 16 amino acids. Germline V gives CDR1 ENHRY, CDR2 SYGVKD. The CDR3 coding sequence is TGTGCCATCAGTGTTAGCGGTAGAGCGAACACCGGGGAGCTGTTTTTT. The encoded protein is CAISVSGRANTGELFF.